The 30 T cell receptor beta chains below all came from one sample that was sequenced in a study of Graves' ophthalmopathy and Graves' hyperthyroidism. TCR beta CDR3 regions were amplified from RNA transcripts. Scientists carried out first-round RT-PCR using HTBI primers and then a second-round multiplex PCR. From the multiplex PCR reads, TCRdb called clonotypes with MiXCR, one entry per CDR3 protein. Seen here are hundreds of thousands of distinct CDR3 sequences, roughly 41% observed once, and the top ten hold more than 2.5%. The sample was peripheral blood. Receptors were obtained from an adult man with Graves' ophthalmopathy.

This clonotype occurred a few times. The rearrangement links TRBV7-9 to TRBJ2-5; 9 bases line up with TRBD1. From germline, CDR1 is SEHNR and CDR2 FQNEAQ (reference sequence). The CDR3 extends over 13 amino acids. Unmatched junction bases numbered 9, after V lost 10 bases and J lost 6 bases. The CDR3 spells CATRGTGKKTQYF. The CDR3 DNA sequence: TGTGCCACCCGGGGGACAGGGAAAAAGACCCAGTACTTC.

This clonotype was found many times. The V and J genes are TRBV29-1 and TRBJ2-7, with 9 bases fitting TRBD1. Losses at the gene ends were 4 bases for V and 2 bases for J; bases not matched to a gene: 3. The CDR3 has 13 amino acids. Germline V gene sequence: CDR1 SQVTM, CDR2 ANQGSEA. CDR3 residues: CSVGTGETYEQYF. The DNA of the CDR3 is TGCAGCGTTGGGACAGGGGAGACCTACGAGCAGTACTTC.

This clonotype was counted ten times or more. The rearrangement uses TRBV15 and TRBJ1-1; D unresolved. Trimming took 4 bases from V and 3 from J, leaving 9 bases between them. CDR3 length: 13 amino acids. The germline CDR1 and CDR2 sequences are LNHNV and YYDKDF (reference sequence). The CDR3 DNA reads TGTGCCACCAGCAACCGACGAGACACTGAAGCTTTCTTT. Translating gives CATSNRRDTEAFF.

CDR3 bases: TGTGCCAGCAGCCACAACCGGGCCTCCGAAGCTTTCTTT. Translation: CASSHNRASEAFF. The chain links TRBV25-1 to TRBJ1-1; D is unresolved. Germline CDR1 is MGHDK and CDR2 is SYGVNS. The CDR3 spans 13 residues. The V end lost 6 bases, the J end lost 8 bases, and 16 bases lay between the germline ends. The variable domain in full, completed from reference TRBV25-1 and TRBJ1-1, reads EADIYQTPRYLVIGTGKKITLECSQTMGHDKMYWYQQDPGMELHLIHYSYGVNSTEKGDLSSESTVSRIRTEHFPLTLESARPSHTSQYLCASSHNRASEAFFGQGTRLTVV.

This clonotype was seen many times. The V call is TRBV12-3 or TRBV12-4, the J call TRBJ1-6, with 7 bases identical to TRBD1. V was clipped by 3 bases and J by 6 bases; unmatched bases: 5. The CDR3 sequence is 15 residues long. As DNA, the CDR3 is TGTGCCAGCAGTTTTAGCGGACAGGCTAATTCACCCCTCCACTTT. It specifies CASSFSGQANSPLHF.

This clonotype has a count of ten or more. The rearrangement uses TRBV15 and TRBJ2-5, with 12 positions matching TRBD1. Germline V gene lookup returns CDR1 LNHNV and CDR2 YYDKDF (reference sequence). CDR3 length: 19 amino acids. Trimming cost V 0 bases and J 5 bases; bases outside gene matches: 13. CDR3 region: CATSRDLPPGQGAKETQYF. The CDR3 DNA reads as TGTGCCACCAGCAGAGACCTCCCCCCGGGACAGGGGGCGAAGGAGACCCAGTACTTC.

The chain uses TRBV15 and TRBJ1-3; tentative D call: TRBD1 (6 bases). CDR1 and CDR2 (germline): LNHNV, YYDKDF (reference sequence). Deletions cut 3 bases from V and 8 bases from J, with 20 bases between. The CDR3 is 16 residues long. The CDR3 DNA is TGTGCCACCAGCAGGGGACAAGTGGTACCTGGCTACACCATATATTTT. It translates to CATSRGQVVPGYTIYF.

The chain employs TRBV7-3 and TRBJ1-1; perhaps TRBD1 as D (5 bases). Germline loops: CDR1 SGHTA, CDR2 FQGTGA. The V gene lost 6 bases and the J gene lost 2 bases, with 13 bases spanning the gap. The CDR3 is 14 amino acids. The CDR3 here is CASSAGGPNTEAFF. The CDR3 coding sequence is TGTGCCAGCAGTGCGGGGGGTCCAAACACTGAAGCTTTCTTT.

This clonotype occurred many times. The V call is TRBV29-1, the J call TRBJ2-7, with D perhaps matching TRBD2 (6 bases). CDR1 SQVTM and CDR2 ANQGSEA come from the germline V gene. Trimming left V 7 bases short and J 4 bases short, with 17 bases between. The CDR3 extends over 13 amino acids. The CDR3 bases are TGCAGCGCCGGGACTGGCGGAGGGTACGAGCAGTACTTC. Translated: CSAGTGGGYEQYF.

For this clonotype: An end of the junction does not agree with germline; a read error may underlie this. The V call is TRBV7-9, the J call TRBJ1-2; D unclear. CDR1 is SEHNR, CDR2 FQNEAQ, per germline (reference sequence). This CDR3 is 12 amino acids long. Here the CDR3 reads CASSSGPLGNTF. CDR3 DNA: TGTGCCAGCAGCTCCGGGCCTCTTGGCAACACCTTC. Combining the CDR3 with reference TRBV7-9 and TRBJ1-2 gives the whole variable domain DTGVSQNPRHKITKRGQNVTFRCDPISEHNRLYWYRQTLGQGPEFLTYFQNEAQLEKSRLLSDRFSAERPKGSFSTLEIQRTEQGDSAMYLCASSSGPLGNTFGSGTRLTVV.

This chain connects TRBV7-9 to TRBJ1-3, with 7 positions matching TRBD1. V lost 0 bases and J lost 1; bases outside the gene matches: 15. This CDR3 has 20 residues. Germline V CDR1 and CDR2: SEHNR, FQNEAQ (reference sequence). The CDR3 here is CASSLAPWGQRLRSGNTIYF. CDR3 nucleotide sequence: TGTGCCAGCAGCTTAGCGCCCTGGGGACAGAGACTTAGGTCTGGAAACACCATATATTTT.

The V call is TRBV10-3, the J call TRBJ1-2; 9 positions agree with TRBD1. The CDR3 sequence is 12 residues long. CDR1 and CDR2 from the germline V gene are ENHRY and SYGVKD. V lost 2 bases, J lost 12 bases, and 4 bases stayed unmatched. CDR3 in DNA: TGTGCCATCAGTGAGGGGACAGGGCAGGACACCTTC. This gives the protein CAISEGTGQDTF.

CDR3 amino acids: CASTSPGGELFF. In DNA, the CDR3 is TGTGCCAGCACCTCCCCGGGCGGGGAGCTGTTTTTT. The genes are TRBV7-9 and TRBJ2-2; no firm D call. The CDR3 spans 12 residues. With 7 bases removed from V and 7 bases from J, the gap between germline ends came to 10 bases. In germline, CDR1 is SEHNR, CDR2 FQNEAQ (reference sequence).

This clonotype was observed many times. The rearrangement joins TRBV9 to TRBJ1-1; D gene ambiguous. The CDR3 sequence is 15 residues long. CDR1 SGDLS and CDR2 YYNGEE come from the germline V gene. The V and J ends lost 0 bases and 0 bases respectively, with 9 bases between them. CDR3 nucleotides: TGTGCCAGCAGCGTAGTTGAGGAGATGAACACTGAAGCTTTCTTT. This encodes CASSVVEEMNTEAFF.

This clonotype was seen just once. CDR3 loop: CSVRIRDWDSPLHF. CDR3 in DNA: TGCAGCGTTCGGATCCGGGATTGGGATTCACCCCTCCACTTT. The V call is TRBV29-1, the J call TRBJ1-6; D ambiguous. The CDR3 sequence is 14 residues long. V was shortened by 5 bases and J by 8 bases, with 16 bases between the two germline ends. Per germline, CDR1 SQVTM and CDR2 ANQGSEA.

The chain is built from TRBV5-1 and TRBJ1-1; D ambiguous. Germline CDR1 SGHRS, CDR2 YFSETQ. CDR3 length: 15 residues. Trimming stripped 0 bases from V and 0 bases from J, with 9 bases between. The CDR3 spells CASSLAGGVNTEAFF. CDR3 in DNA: TGCGCCAGCAGCTTGGCCGGCGGGGTGAACACTGAAGCTTTCTTT.

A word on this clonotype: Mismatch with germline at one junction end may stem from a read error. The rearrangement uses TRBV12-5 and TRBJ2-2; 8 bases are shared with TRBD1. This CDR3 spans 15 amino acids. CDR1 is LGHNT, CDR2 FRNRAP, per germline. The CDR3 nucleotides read TGTGCCAGTGGCTTGGGACAGGCCGCCACCGGGGAGCTGTTTTTT. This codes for CASGLGQAATGELFF.

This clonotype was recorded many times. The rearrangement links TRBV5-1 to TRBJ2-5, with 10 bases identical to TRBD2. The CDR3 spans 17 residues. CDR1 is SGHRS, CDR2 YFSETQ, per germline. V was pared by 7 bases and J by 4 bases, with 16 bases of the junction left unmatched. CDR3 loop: CASGKLTLAGEGETQYF. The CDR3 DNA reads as TGCGCCAGCGGCAAACTTACCCTAGCGGGGGAGGGAGAGACCCAGTACTTC.

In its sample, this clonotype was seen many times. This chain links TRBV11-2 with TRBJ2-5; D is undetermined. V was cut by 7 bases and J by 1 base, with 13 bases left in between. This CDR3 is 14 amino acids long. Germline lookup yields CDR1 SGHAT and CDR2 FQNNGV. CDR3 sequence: CASKDAQGQETQYF. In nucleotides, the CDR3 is TGTGCCAGCAAGGATGCACAAGGCCAAGAGACCCAGTACTTC.

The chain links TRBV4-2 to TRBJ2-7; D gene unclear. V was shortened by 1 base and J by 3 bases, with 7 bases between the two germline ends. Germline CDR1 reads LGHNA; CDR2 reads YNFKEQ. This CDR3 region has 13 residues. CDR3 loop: CASSQVIDYEQYF. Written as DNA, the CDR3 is TGTGCCAGCAGCCAAGTAATTGACTACGAGCAGTACTTC.

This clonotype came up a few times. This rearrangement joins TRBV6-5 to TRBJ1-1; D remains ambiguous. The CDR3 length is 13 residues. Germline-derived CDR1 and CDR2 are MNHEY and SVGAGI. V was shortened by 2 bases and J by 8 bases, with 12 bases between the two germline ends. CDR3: CASSYDGRTEAFF. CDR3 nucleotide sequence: TGTGCCAGCAGTTACGATGGAAGGACCGAAGCTTTCTTT.

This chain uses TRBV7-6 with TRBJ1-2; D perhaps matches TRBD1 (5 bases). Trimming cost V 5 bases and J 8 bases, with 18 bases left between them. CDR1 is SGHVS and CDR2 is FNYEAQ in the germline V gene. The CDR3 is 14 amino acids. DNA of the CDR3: TGTGCCAGCAGCCAAGGCTCAGGGTTCCGAGGCTACACCTTC. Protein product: CASSQGSGFRGYTF.

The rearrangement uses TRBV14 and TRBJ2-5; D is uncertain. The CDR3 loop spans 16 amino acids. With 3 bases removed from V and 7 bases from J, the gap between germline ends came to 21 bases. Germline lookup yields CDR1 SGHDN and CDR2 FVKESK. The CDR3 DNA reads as TGTGCCAGCAGCCACAGAACAAGCCCGCCAACTGGGACCCAGTACTTC. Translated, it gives CASSHRTSPPTGTQYF.

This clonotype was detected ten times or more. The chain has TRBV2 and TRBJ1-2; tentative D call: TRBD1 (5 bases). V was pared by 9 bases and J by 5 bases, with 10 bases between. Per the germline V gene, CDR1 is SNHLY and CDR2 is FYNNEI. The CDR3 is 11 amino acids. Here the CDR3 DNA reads TGTGCCAGTAGGGACTTGTATGGCTACACCTTC. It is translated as CASRDLYGYTF.

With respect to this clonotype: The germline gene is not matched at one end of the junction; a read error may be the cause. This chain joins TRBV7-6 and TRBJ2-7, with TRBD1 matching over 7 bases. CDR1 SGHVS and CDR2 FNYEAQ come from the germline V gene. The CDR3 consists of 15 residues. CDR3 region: CASSQVATGSNEQYF. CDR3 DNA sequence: TGCGCCAGCAGCCAAGTTGCGACAGGGAGTAACGAGCAGTACTTC.

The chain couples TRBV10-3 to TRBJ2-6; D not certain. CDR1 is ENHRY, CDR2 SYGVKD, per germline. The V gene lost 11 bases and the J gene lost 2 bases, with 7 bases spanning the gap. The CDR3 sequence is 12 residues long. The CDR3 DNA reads TGTGCCCGCGGTGCTGGGGCCAACGTCCTGACTTTC. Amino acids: CARGAGANVLTF.

The CDR3 DNA reads TGTGCCACCAGTGTCAGGGCGGGTACCGGGGAGCTGTTTTTT. This sequence encodes CATSVRAGTGELFF. J is TRBJ2-2 and V is TRBV24-1; D could derive from TRBD1 or TRBD2 (5 bases each). Germline CDR1 and CDR2: KGHDR and SFDVKD. The CDR3 consists of 14 residues. V dropped 5 bases and J dropped 5 bases, with 11 bases sitting between them.

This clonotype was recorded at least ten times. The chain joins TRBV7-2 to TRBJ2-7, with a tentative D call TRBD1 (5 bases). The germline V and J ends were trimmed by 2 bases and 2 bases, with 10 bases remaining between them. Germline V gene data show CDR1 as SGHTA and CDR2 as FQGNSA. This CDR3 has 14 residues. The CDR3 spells CASSLTDSAYEQYF. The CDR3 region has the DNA TGTGCCAGCAGCTTAACAGACAGCGCCTACGAGCAGTACTTC.

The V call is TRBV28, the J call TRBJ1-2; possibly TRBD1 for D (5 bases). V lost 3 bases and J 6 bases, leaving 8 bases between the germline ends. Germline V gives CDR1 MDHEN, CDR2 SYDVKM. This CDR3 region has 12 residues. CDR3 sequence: CASSLDNNGYTF. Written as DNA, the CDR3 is TGTGCCAGCAGTTTGGACAACAATGGCTACACCTTC.

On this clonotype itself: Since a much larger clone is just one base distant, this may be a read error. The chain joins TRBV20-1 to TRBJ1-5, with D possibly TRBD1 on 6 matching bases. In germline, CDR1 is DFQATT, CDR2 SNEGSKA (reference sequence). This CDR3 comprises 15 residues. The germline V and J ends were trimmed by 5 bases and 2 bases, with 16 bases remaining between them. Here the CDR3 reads CSAGGGGLGNQPQHF. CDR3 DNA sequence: TGCAGTGCTGGGGGAGGGGGACTTGGCAATCAGCCCCAGCATTTT.